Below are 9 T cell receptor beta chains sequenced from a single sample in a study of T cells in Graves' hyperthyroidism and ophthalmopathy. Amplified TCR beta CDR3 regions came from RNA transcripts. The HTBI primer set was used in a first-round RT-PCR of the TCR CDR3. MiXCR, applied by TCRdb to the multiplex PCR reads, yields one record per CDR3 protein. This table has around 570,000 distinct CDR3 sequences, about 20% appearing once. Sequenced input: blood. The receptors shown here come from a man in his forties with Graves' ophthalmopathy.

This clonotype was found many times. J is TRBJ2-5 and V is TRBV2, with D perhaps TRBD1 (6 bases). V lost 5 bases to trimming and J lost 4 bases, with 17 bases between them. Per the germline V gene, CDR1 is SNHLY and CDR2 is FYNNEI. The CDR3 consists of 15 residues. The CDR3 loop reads CASSSQGGGLETQYF. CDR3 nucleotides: TGTGCCAGCAGTTCCCAGGGTGGGGGCCTAGAGACCCAGTACTTC.

The CDR3 DNA follows: TGTGCCAGCAGTTTACCTGGGACAGGGCTAGAGACCCAGTACTTC. Translated, it gives CASSLPGTGLETQYF. The chain recombines TRBV12-3 or TRBV12-4 with TRBJ2-5, with TRBD1 matching 9 bases. This CDR3 is built from 15 residues. Unmatched junction bases numbered 5, after V lost 2 bases and J lost 4 bases.

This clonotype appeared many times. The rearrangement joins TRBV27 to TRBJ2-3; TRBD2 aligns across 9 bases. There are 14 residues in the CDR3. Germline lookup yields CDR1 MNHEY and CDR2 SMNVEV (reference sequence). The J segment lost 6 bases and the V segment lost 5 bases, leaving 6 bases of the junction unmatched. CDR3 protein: CASSPYSGSDTQYF. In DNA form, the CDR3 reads TGTGCCAGCAGTCCCTATAGCGGGAGTGATACGCAGTATTTT.

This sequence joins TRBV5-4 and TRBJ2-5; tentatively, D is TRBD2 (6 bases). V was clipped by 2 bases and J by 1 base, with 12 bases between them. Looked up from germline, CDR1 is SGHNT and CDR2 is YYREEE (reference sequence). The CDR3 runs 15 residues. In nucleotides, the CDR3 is TGTGCCAGCAGCTTCGGGACTTCCCGCCAAGAGACCCAGTACTTC. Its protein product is CASSFGTSRQETQYF.

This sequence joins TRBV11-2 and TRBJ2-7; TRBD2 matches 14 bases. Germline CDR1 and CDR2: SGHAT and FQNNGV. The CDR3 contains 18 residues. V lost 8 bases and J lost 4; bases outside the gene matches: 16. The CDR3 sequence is CASGYPPTGTSGRYEQYF. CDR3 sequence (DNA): TGTGCCAGCGGATACCCCCCTACCGGGACTAGCGGGAGATACGAGCAGTACTTC.

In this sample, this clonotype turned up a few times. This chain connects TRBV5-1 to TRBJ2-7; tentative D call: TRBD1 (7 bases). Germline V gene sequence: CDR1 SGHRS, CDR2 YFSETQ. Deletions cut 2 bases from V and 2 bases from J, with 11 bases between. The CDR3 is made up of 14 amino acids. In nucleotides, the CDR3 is TGCGCCAGCAGCTTTGCAGGGGGGACCTACGAGCAGTACTTC. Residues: CASSFAGGTYEQYF.

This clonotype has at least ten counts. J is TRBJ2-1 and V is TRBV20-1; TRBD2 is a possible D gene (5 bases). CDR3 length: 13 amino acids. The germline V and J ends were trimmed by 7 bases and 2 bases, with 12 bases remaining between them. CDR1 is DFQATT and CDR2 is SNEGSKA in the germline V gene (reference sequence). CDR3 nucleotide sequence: TGCAGTGTCCGGACCGGGACCTACAATGAGCAGTTCTTC. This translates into CSVRTGTYNEQFF.

The CDR3 protein is CASSLGAVGGTEAFF. Written as DNA, the CDR3 is TGCGCCAGCAGCTTGGGGGCGGTCGGGGGCACTGAAGCTTTCTTT. The chain is built from TRBV5-1 and TRBJ1-1; D might be TRBD1 (5 bases). The V end lost 0 bases, the J end lost 4 bases, and 13 bases lay between the germline ends. The CDR3 contains 15 residues. CDR1 is SGHRS and CDR2 is YFSETQ in the germline V gene.

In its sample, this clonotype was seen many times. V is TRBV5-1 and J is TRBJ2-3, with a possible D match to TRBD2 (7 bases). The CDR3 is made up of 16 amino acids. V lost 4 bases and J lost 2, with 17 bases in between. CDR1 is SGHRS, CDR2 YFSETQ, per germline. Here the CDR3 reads CASSSLRGGNTDTQYF. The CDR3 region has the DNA TGCGCCAGCAGCAGCTTAAGGGGGGGGAACACAGATACGCAGTATTTT.